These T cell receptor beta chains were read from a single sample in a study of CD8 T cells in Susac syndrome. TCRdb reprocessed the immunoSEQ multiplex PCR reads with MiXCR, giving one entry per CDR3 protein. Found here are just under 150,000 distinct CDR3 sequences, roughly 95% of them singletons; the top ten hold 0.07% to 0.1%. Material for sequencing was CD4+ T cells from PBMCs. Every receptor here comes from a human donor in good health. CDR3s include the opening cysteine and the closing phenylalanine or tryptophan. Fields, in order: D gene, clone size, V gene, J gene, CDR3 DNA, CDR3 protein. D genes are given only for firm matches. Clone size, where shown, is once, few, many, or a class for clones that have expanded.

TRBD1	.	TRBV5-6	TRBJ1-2	TGTGCCAGCAGCCCCCGGGGGACAGACTATGGCTACACCTTC	CASSPRGTDYGYTF
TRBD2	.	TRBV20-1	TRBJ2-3	TGCAGTGCTAGAGCCCTAGCGGGGGTCGATACGCAGTATTTT	CSARALAGVDTQYF
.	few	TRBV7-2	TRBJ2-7	TGTGCCAGCAGCTTGGACTTCTACGAGCAGTACTTC	CASSLDFYEQYF
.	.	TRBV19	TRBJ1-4	TGTGCCAGTAGCCAGACAGGCACTGCAACTAATGAAAAACTGTTTTTT	CASSQTGTATNEKLFF
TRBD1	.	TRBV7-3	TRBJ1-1	TGTGCCAGCAGCCGACAGGGGGGGGGCACTGAAGCTTTCTTT	CASSRQGGGTEAFF
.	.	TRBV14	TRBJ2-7	TGTGCCAGCAGCCAACGCACGGACGTCTCCTACGAGCAGTACTTC	CASSQRTDVSYEQYF
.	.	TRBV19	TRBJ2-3	TGTGCCAGTAGCAGGACCGACGGGACAGATACGCAGTATTTT	CASSRTDGTDTQYF
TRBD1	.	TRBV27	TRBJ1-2	TGTGCCAGCAGTCCCCGGACAGGGATCAACTATGGCTACACCTTC	CASSPRTGINYGYTF
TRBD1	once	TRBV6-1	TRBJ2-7	TGTGCCAGCAGTGGCGCAGGGGGCCGCCCCTACGAGCAGTACTTC	CASSGAGGRPYEQYF
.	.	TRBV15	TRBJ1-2	TGTGCCACCAGCAGAGGTGGGGGCTATGGCTACACCTTC	CATSRGGGYGYTF
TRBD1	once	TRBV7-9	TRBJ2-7	TGTGCCAGCAGTTTCAGGGACAGGGGTTCCTACGAGCAGTACTTC	CASSFRDRGSYEQYF
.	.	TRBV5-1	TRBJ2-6	TGCGCCAGCAGCTTGAGGGTGGGGCCCGGGGCCAACGTCCTGACTTTC	CASSLRVGPGANVLTF
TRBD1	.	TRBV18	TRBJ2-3	TGTGCCAGCTCACCCCGGGGACAGGGGGCGACAGATACGCAGTATTTT	CASSPRGQGATDTQYF
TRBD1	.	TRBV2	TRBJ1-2	TGTGCCAGTTCCCCCGGGACAGGGAACTATGGCTACACCTTC	CASSPGTGNYGYTF
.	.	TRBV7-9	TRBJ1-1	TGTGCCAGCAGCTTGCAAACAGGCGGAGCTTTCTTT	CASSLQTGGAFF
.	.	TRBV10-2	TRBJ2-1	TGCGCCAGCAGTGAGCCACGGCCCTACAATGAGCAGTTCTTC	CASSEPRPYNEQFF
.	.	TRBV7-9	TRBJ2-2	TGTGCCAGCAGCTTAGGACTTCCTAACACCGGGGAGCTGTTTTTT	CASSLGLPNTGELFF
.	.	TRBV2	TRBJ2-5	TGTGCCAGCAGTTCCCAGACTGCCTCAGGGACCCAGTACTTC	CASSSQTASGTQYF
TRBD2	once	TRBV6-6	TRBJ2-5	TGTGCCAGCAGTTATATCCTGGCGGGAGGGGGGGAGACCCAGTACTTC	CASSYILAGGGETQYF
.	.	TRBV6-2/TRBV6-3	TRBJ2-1	TGTGCCAGCAGGCCCGATAGGGAGGATGAGCAGTTCTTC	CASRPDREDEQFF
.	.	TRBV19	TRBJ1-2	TGTGCCAGTGCTCCCACAGGCGACTATGGCTACACCTTC	CASAPTGDYGYTF
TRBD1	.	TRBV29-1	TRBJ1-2	TGCAGCGTTGCAGGGGGGAACTATGGCTACACCTTC	CSVAGGNYGYTF
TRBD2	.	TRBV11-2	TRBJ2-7	TGTGCCAGCAGCCTAGCGGCGGGAGGGCACTACGAGCAGTACTTC	CASSLAAGGHYEQYF
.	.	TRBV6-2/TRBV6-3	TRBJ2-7	TGTGCCAGCAGTTACGTTGGCGGGTCAAGCTACGAGCAGTACTTC	CASSYVGGSSYEQYF
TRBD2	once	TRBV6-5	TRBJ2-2	TGTGCCAGCAGTCGACTAGCGCCGAACACCGGGGAGCTGTTTTTT	CASSRLAPNTGELFF
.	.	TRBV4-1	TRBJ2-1	TGCGCCAGCAGCCAAGAGTTACAGTTACTGGGCGAGCAGTTCTTC	CASSQELQLLGEQFF
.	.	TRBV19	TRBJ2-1	TGTGCCAGTAGTATCGGTGGAGGGTTGGGCAATGAGCAGTTCTTC	CASSIGGGLGNEQFF
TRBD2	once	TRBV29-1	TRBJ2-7	TGCAGCGTTGGACTAGCGATTACCTACGAGCAGTACTTC	CSVGLAITYEQYF
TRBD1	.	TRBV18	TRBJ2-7	TGTGCCAGCTCACCACCGACAGGGGTTAACGAGCAGTACTTC	CASSPPTGVNEQYF